One and the same sample provided the 16 T cell receptor beta chains below, sequenced in a study of regulatory T cells in long-lasting Graves disease. Assembly of TCR beta libraries relied on iRepertoire HTBI primers together with Arm-PCR of CDR3 regions. Each CDR3 protein gets one entry after TCRdb re-called the multiplex PCR reads with MiXCR. The data hold some 420,000 distinct CDR3 sequences, with around a fifth observed a single time. As for time point: persistent/refractory GD, antithyroid drugs over 5 years with positive TRAb. Preparation of the TCR library used RNA extracted from PBMCs. The source material was peripheral blood mononuclear cells (PBMCs), sampled when the disease was refractory, from a patient treated with antithyroid drugs. The receptors here all came from a female donor with Graves disease.

With regard to this clonotype: The junction shows a germline mismatch at one end, possibly a read error. The chain couples TRBV6-2 or TRBV6-3 to TRBJ2-2; a weak D match, TRBD1 (5 bases). The CDR3 runs 16 residues. The germline V gene encodes CDR1 MNHEY and CDR2 SVGEGT. The CDR3 bases are TGTGCCCGCAGTGAGAGGACACCGAGGAACACCGGGGAGCTGTTTTTT. Translating gives CARSERTPRNTGELFF.

This clonotype was seen repeatedly, ten times or more. The rearrangement joins TRBV28 to TRBJ1-2; TRBD1 is a possible D gene (5 bases). Trimming left V 5 bases short and J 0 bases short, with 13 bases between. The CDR3 covers 15 residues. Germline values: CDR1 MDHEN, CDR2 SYDVKM. CDR3 bases: TGTGCCAGCAGTCCCGGGGACCGGTCTAACTATGGCTACACCTTC. It is translated as CASSPGDRSNYGYTF.

This clonotype was recorded once. V usage is TRBV7-9 and J usage is TRBJ2-3, with 7 bases identical to TRBD2. The J segment lost 1 base and the V segment lost 7 bases, leaving 11 bases of the junction unmatched. The germline V gene has CDR1 SEHNR and CDR2 FQNEAQ (reference sequence). The CDR3 sequence is 16 residues long. This chain's CDR3 is CASNAGVGPRTDTQYF. CDR3 DNA: TGTGCCAGCAACGCGGGGGTTGGACCGCGCACAGATACGCAGTATTTT. The full variable domain, its missing parts supplied by reference TRBV7-9 and TRBJ2-3, is DTGVSQNPRHKITKRGQNVTFRCDPISEHNRLYWYRQTLGQGPEFLTYFQNEAQLEKSRLLSDRFSAERPKGSFSTLEIQRTEQGDSAMYLCASNAGVGPRTDTQYFGPGTRLTVL.

This clonotype occurred many times. The rearrangement links TRBV28 to TRBJ1-1; D is undetermined. The CDR3 is 14 amino acids. V lost 3 bases to trimming and J lost 9 bases, with 17 bases between them. In germline, CDR1 is MDHEN, CDR2 SYDVKM. CDR3 in DNA: TGTGCCAGCAGTTTCTCCAACAGCGCCGGCCAAGCTTTCTTT. It codes for CASSFSNSAGQAFF.

The chain links TRBV11-3 to TRBJ2-7; 7 bases align to TRBD1. Germline assignment: CDR1 SGHNT and CDR2 YENEEA. The CDR3 runs to 12 residues. The J segment lost 2 bases and the V segment lost 8 bases, leaving 3 bases of the junction unmatched. CDR3 in amino acids: CASGTETYEQYF. CDR3 DNA sequence: TGTGCCAGCGGGACAGAGACCTACGAGCAGTACTTC.

The J gene is TRBJ1-6, the V gene TRBV13, with 8 positions matching TRBD1. The germline gives CDR1 PRHDT, CDR2 FYEKMQ (reference sequence). There are 16 residues in the CDR3. Trimming removed 1 base from V and 6 bases from J; junction bases left unmatched: 5. The chain's CDR3 is CASSLAARGRNSPLHF. The CDR3 DNA sequence: TGTGCCAGCAGCTTAGCGGCCAGGGGGCGTAATTCACCCCTCCACTTT.

This clonotype showed up just a few times. Since the CDR3 does not end with the conserved phenylalanine or tryptophan, this likely comes from a read error. The chain uses TRBV7-9 and TRBJ2-1, with D possibly TRBD2 on 5 matching bases. In germline, CDR1 is SEHNR, CDR2 FQNEAQ (reference sequence). The CDR3 is made up of 13 amino acids. Trimming took 1 base from V and 8 from J, leaving 9 bases between them. CDR3 region: CASSLGGSHEQFS. CDR3 bases: TGTGCCAGCAGCTTAGGAGGGTCCCATGAGCAGTTCTCC.

The rearrangement uses TRBV6-2 or TRBV6-3 and TRBJ1-5, with D possibly matching TRBD1 (5 bases). The CDR3 sequence is 15 residues long. Deletions cut 5 bases from V and 2 bases from J, with 13 bases between. The germline CDR1 and CDR2 sequences are MNHEY and SVGEGT. The CDR3 DNA sequence: TGTGCCAGCAGTCGGCCGGCAGGGCGCAATCAGCCCCAGCATTTT. As protein: CASSRPAGRNQPQHF.

On this clonotype itself: A much larger clone lies a single base off, so this may be a read error. The V call is TRBV12-5, the J call TRBJ1-1; 7 bases are a match to TRBD1. The CDR3 covers 15 residues. CDR1 and CDR2 from the germline V gene are LGHNT and FRNRAP. For the CDR3, the DNA is TGTACTAGTGGAGGTACAGGGGAGATTAACACTGAAGCTTTCTTT. It is translated as CTSGGTGEINTEAFF.

V usage is TRBV30 and J usage is TRBJ2-7; weak D call: TRBD1 (6 bases). The germline V and J ends were trimmed by 0 bases and 6 bases, with 12 bases remaining between them. Germline assignment: CDR1 GTSNPN and CDR2 SVGIG (reference sequence). The CDR3 consists of 13 residues. CDR3: CAWSVIGQSEQYF. The CDR3 DNA sequence: TGTGCCTGGAGTGTAATAGGACAGTCCGAGCAGTACTTC.

Many counts were recorded for this clonotype. V usage is TRBV12-3 or TRBV12-4 and J usage is TRBJ1-3; 8 bases line up with TRBD1. Trimming removed 5 bases from V and 2 bases from J; junction bases left unmatched: 5. There are 15 residues in the CDR3. The CDR3 coding sequence is TGTGCCAGCAGTGTACAGGGGGGGCCTGGAAACACCATATATTTT. It yields the protein CASSVQGGPGNTIYF.

This clonotype was seen many times. The chain combines TRBV11-2 with TRBJ2-7, with a possible D match to TRBD1 (6 bases). CDR1 is SGHAT and CDR2 is FQNNGV in the germline V gene. This CDR3 is built from 15 residues. The ends were cut back, 0 bases at V and 2 bases at J, with 11 bases in the middle. CDR3 sequence (DNA): TGTGCCAGCAGCTTAGAAACAGGGCAGGCCTACGAGCAGTACTTC. Residues: CASSLETGQAYEQYF.

This clonotype was counted many times. The genes are TRBV6-5 and TRBJ2-7; the match to TRBD1 covers 7 bases. This CDR3 is built from 14 residues. Looked up from germline, CDR1 is MNHEY and CDR2 is SVGAGI. J was trimmed by 4 bases and V by 2 bases; bases with no gene match: 5. The CDR3 spells CASSYDRGRYEQYF. The CDR3 DNA sequence: TGTGCCAGCAGTTACGATAGGGGGCGATACGAGCAGTACTTC.

This clonotype has only a few counts. This sequence joins TRBV6-2 or TRBV6-3 and TRBJ2-2, with TRBD1 identical over 9 bases. From germline, CDR1 is MNHEY and CDR2 SVGEGT. CDR3 length equals 16 residues. After removal of 3 bases from V and 2 bases from J, the junction contained 4 bases not matched to a gene. CDR3 loop: CASSYQTGGNTGELFF. In DNA form, the CDR3 reads TGTGCCAGCAGTTATCAGACAGGGGGAAACACCGGGGAGCTGTTTTTT.

The chain uses TRBV28 and TRBJ2-3, with a weak D call TRBD2 (5 bases). The CDR3 is made up of 12 amino acids. Germline V gives CDR1 MDHEN, CDR2 SYDVKM. V was trimmed by 7 bases and J by 8 bases, leaving 13 bases between them. The CDR3 loop is CASTMGVGTQYF. DNA for the CDR3: TGTGCCAGCACCATGGGAGTAGGTACGCAGTATTTT.

A few counts support this clonotype. The chain has TRBV20-1 and TRBJ2-7; 7 bases are shared with TRBD1. This CDR3 contains 15 residues. Trimming removed 1 base from V and 2 bases from J; junction bases left unmatched: 8. Germline loops: CDR1 DFQATT, CDR2 SNEGSKA (reference sequence). CDR3: CSARGPRGPPYEQYF. CDR3 sequence (DNA): TGCAGTGCTAGAGGTCCTAGGGGGCCTCCCTACGAGCAGTACTTC.